This TCR beta chain derives from a study of blood T cell repertoires in COVID-19 (dated by TCRdb to 2020 to 2022). The study in broad terms: Samples from collaborators originated in the United States, Italy and Spain and spanned both the acute and convalescent phases of COVID-19. Samples came from the ongoing ImmuneRACE study (first 160 participants) plus 1,254 subjects from 6 global collaborators. A de-identified subject ID, COVID-19 status, age in years and sex were almost always included in the sample metadata. A freely available public database, intended as a resource for researchers studying the immune response to SARS-CoV-2, is where the repertoires were released. Where available, HLA class I and class II types were taken from metadata supplied by the sample provider and were not determined by assay-based typing. The material from the prospective study consisted of cDNA or gDNA derived from T cells, B-cell-depleted T cells, or PBMCs. The dataset comprised deeply sampled blood TCRbeta repertoires from subjects exposed to, actively infected with, or recovered from COVID-19.

Turning to this clone: The target of this receptor is not known. No qualities accompany the bases; no much larger clone lies one base away.

What the research found in general, with its limitations: The amount of clinical and demographic metadata varied by source and participant and was provided uncurated.

The junction shows trimming of 2 bases on V and 0 bases on J, and the gene matches do not reach 3 bases of it. Via the germline V gene (reference sequence), CDR1 is GTSNPN and CDR2 SVGIG. Spanning cysteine to phenylalanine, the CDR3 consists of 14 amino acids. The read is trimmed to its CDR3 DNA, 42 bases read in frame from base 1. The immunoSEQ Assay, a bias-controlled multiplex PCR, was used to amplify TCRbeta CDR3 regions from genomic DNA. From the authors' description of their analysis: The number of nucleated cells in each sample was estimated from the amplification of reference gene primers within the assay. To quantify the absolute abundance of each unique TCRbeta CDR3 rearrangement, sequence reads were collapsed and filtered. For each sample, productive Simpson clonality was calculated as the square root of Simpson's diversity index over productive rearrangements. What TCRdb holds here is the immuneACCESS table cut down to in-frame rearrangements. Part of the clones is not present; checked against another copy, under half of the missing clones reflect an unresolved V gene, and the others are unexplained. That table supplies the V and J calls and clone size; D and trimming were determined from the DNA. In all, the sample holds about 28,000 clones, and 85% to 95% of those were seen once. Clones ranked in the top ten supply 0.65% to 0.85% of the sample.

At one collaborating source in Seattle, patients were enrolled during active infection and were followed longitudinally through the course of disease. The collaborating institutions used their own protocols to collect whole blood in K2EDTA tubes. For TCRbeta analysis, collaborator samples were shipped as frozen whole blood, as isolated PBMCs, or as DNA extracted from either sample type. The receptor comes from a woman aged 70-85 years with COVID-19, enrolled during active disease. The sequenced material came from peripheral blood. The V and J segments used are TRBV30 and TRBJ1-1; 7 of the junction bases match TRBD1. The CDR3: CAWSSGQVNTEAFF. The sequenced DNA: TGTGCCTGGAGTAGTGGACAGGTGAACACTGAAGCTTTCTTT.